This TCR beta chain comes out of a study of T cell responses to AZD1222 COVID-19 vaccine. Study findings and constraints: Nearly half of the spike-specific TCRs reportedly recognize variant regions that carry no mutations. Among the donors, most were white British and more were female, and clonal diversity was possibly underestimated.

Trimming took 0 bases from V and 5 from J, leaving 10 bases between them. The germline V gene encodes CDR1 SEHNR and CDR2 FQNEAQ (reference sequence). This CDR3 is 15 amino acids long. The method was immunoSEQ multiplex PCR; TCRdb's version includes in-frame clones alone and lacks a portion of them. Of roughly 120,000 clones in the sample, 85% to 90% were seen once. Turning to this clone: The antigen remains unidentified.

The gene calls are TRBV7-9 and TRBJ1-4; tentatively, D is TRBD1 (6 bases). The TCR sequence derives from an adult in good health. The sequenced sample was peripheral blood, obtained on day 0 of AZD1222 vaccination. The CDR3: CASSLAQGPNEKLFF. The CDR3 nucleotides read TGTGCCAGCAGCTTAGCGCAGGGGCCGAATGAAAAACTGTTTTTT.